This T cell receptor beta chain is from a study of T cell responses to AZD1222 COVID-19 vaccine. Clones were read by immunoSEQ multiplex PCR, and TCRdb kept only the in-frame ones, dropping some. Of roughly 130,000 clones in the sample, roughly 94% were seen once. The germline V gene has CDR1 MNHEY and CDR2 SMNVEV (reference sequence). The CDR3 contains 18 residues. After removal of 8 bases from V and 3 bases from J, the junction contained 21 bases not matched to a gene. This sequence was found in an adult in good health. The input for sequencing was peripheral blood, taken on day 0 of AZD1222 vaccination. This chain links TRBV27 with TRBJ2-7, with 8 nucleotides matching TRBD2. CDR3 coding DNA: TGTGCCAGCCATATCAGAAGGATCCCGGGAGGGCAGGACTACGAGCAGTACTTC. This sequence encodes CASHIRRIPGGQDYEQYF.